These 28 T cell receptor beta chains originate from one sample sequenced in a study of shared clonotypes between healthy human individuals. Here immunoSEQ multiplex PCR was the method, and the copy in TCRdb shows in-frame clones only, minus some. The sample holds 2 million to 2.5 million clones, roughly 90% seen once. The sequenced material came from naive CD4+ T cells from PBMCs. Indicated subset: CD45RA+ positively selected. The receptors come from a man between 18 and 35 years old in good health. Some clones in this sample may be carry-over from other donors' samples.

V is TRBV5-1 and J is TRBJ2-2; D not resolved. The V end lost 2 bases, the J end lost 4 bases, and 15 bases lay between the germline ends. Germline V gene lookup returns CDR1 SGHRS and CDR2 YFSETQ. CDR3 length equals 16 residues. CDR3 residues: CASSFRDQSGTGELFF. For the CDR3, the DNA is TGCGCCAGCAGCTTTCGTGACCAGAGTGGCACCGGGGAGCTGTTTTTT.

The chain couples TRBV10-3 to TRBJ2-5, with D possibly TRBD1 on 5 matching bases. The V gene lost 0 bases and the J gene lost 0 bases, with 11 bases spanning the gap. The germline gives CDR1 ENHRY, CDR2 SYGVKD. The CDR3 spans 16 residues. The CDR3 reads CAISESGQTYQETQYF. CDR3 bases: TGTGCCATCAGTGAGTCCGGACAAACGTACCAAGAGACCCAGTACTTC.

The rearrangement joins TRBV6-1 to TRBJ1-1, with TRBD1 as a possible D gene (6 bases). The CDR3 length is 15 residues. Trimming removed 3 bases at V and 3 bases at J, with 14 bases between. CDR1 and CDR2 from the germline V gene are MNHNS and SASEGT. The CDR3, as DNA: TGTGCCAGCAGTGATGTCCTAAAGGGGGACACTGAAGCTTTCTTT. Translation: CASSDVLKGDTEAFF.

The rearrangement links TRBV5-1 to TRBJ2-3; no clear D gene. The germline V gene encodes CDR1 SGHRS and CDR2 YFSETQ. Trimming stripped 4 bases from V and 2 bases from J, with 14 bases between. CDR3 length equals 15 residues. CDR3 nucleotides: TGCGCCAGCAGCCTCCTCCAGGAACTCACAGATACGCAGTATTTT. Translated, it gives CASSLLQELTDTQYF.

V usage is TRBV5-5 and J usage is TRBJ1-2, with D possibly matching TRBD1 (5 bases). The CDR3 totals 15 residues. The germline gives CDR1 SGHKS, CDR2 YYEKEE (reference sequence). Between the trimmed V and J ends, which lost 4 bases and 4 bases, there was a span of 17 bases. CDR3 DNA sequence: TGTGCCAGCAGCATAAATCGGGGGGTAAGCTATGGCTACACCTTC. Amino acids: CASSINRGVSYGYTF.

This chain joins TRBV28 and TRBJ2-3; 10 bases align to TRBD2. J was trimmed by 0 bases and V by 6 bases; bases with no gene match: 3. From germline, CDR1 is MDHEN and CDR2 SYDVKM. The CDR3 has 15 amino acids. CDR3 amino acids: CASSRGLASTDTQYF. In DNA, the CDR3 is TGTGCCAGCAGCCGGGGACTAGCGAGCACAGATACGCAGTATTTT.

CDR3 residues: CASSLTGTANTEAFF. DNA for the CDR3: TGTGCCAGCAGCTTAACCGGGACAGCGAACACTGAAGCTTTCTTT. This chain uses TRBV7-9 with TRBJ1-1; 7 nucleotides align to TRBD1. The CDR3 is made up of 15 amino acids. Germline-derived CDR1 and CDR2 are SEHNR and FQNEAQ (reference sequence). The J segment lost 1 base and the V segment lost 2 bases, leaving 4 bases of the junction unmatched. The full variable domain, completed using reference TRBV7-9 and TRBJ1-1, is DTGVSQNPRHKITKRGQNVTFRCDPISEHNRLYWYRQTLGQGPEFLTYFQNEAQLEKSRLLSDRFSAERPKGSFSTLEIQRTEQGDSAMYLCASSLTGTANTEAFFGQGTRLTVV.

This chain connects TRBV6-1 to TRBJ1-4, with D maybe TRBD1 (5 bases). Germline V gene lookup returns CDR1 MNHNS and CDR2 SASEGT. Trimming shortened V by 5 bases and J by 4 bases, and 11 bases separated the two germline ends. CDR3 length equals 14 residues. For the CDR3, the DNA is TGTGCCAGCAGTCAACAGGCAAATAATGAAAAACTGTTTTTT. Amino acid sequence: CASSQQANNEKLFF.

The chain couples TRBV19 to TRBJ2-6; D remains unclear. V gave up 2 bases and J gave up 0 bases, with 5 bases separating them. CDR1 is LNHDA and CDR2 is SQIVND in the germline V gene (reference sequence). CDR3 length: 15 residues. CDR3 residues: CASSIYVSGANVLTF. CDR3 nucleotides: TGTGCCAGTAGTATATACGTCTCTGGGGCCAACGTCCTGACTTTC.

This sequence joins TRBV25-1 and TRBJ2-1; the D gene is possibly TRBD2 (6 bases). Looked up from germline, CDR1 is MGHDK and CDR2 is SYGVNS. V lost 3 bases to trimming and J lost 8 bases, with 17 bases between them. This CDR3 has 15 residues. This chain's CDR3 is CASSDRRVGVDEQFF. CDR3 DNA: TGTGCCAGCAGTGATCGGAGGGTTGGAGTGGATGAGCAGTTCTTC.

This chain uses TRBV4-1 with TRBJ1-4; no clear D. Trimming cost V 3 bases and J 8 bases, with 13 bases left between them. Germline CDR1 reads MGHRA; CDR2 reads YSYEKL. The CDR3 is made up of 14 amino acids. The CDR3 bases are TGCGCCAGCAGCCAGACGGTAGGACGGGAAAAACTGTTTTTT. This codes for CASSQTVGREKLFF.

The chain has TRBV7-2 and TRBJ1-5, with D perhaps matching TRBD1 (5 bases). The CDR3 totals 15 residues. V lost 3 bases and J 0 bases, leaving 9 bases between the germline ends. The V gene's germline CDR1 is SGHTA and CDR2 FQGNSA. CDR3 coding DNA: TGTGCCAGCAGCTTGGGACTCACTAGCAATCAGCCCCAGCATTTT. It translates to CASSLGLTSNQPQHF. Filled out from reference TRBV7-2 and TRBJ1-5, the complete variable domain reads GAGVSQSPSNKVTEKGKDVELRCDPISGHTALYWYRQSLGQGLEFLIYFQGNSAPDKSGLPSDRFSAERTGGSVSTLTIQRTQQEDSAVYLCASSLGLTSNQPQHFGDGTRLSIL.

The chain couples TRBV19 to TRBJ1-2, with unresolved D. The CDR3 length is 13 residues. Germline V lookup: CDR1 LNHDA, CDR2 SQIVND (reference sequence). The germline V and J ends were trimmed by 0 bases and 12 bases, with 14 bases remaining between them. The CDR3 nucleotides are TGTGCCAGTAGTATAGATCTTAGAGCCAGTCACACCTTC. This translates into CASSIDLRASHTF.

This clone occurred once. This rearrangement joins TRBV18 to TRBJ1-1; 11 bases agree with TRBD1. Germline trimming cut 3 bases from V and 6 bases from J; bases unmatched to any gene: 3. The CDR3 covers 14 residues. Germline V CDR1 and CDR2: KGHSH, LQKENI. The CDR3 is CASSPGTGGAEAFF. The CDR3 nucleotides read TGTGCCAGCTCACCCGGGACAGGGGGGGCTGAAGCTTTCTTT.

The chain recombines TRBV19 with TRBJ1-5, with TRBD1 as a possible D gene (6 bases). The CDR3 length is 13 residues. Per germline, CDR1 LNHDA and CDR2 SQIVND (reference sequence). V gave up 7 bases and J gave up 4 bases, with 11 bases separating them. CDR3 bases: TGTGCCAGTAATGACAGGCTTAATCAGCCCCAGCATTTT. Its protein product is CASNDRLNQPQHF.

Points on this clone: Other DNA sequences from this sample encode an identical CDR3 as well. The rearrangement joins TRBV5-1 to TRBJ2-5; 9 nucleotides agree with TRBD1. The CDR3 consists of 15 residues. The V gene's germline CDR1 is SGHRS and CDR2 YFSETQ. Trimming cost V 1 base and J 2 bases; bases outside gene matches: 3. CDR3 amino acids: CASSLTGGFQETQYF. The CDR3 coding sequence is TGCGCCAGCAGCTTGACAGGGGGCTTTCAAGAGACCCAGTACTTC. Together with reference TRBV5-1 and TRBJ2-5, the CDR3 gives the full variable domain: KAGVTQTPRYLIKTRGQQVTLSCSPISGHRSVSWYQQTPGQGLQFLFEYFSETQRNKGNFPGRFSGRQFSNSRSEMNVSTLELGDSALYLCASSLTGGFQETQYFGPGTRLLVL.

The chain carries TRBV14 and TRBJ1-1; D is perhaps TRBD1 (6 bases). The germline gives CDR1 SGHDN, CDR2 FVKESK. The ends were cut back, 3 bases at V and 5 bases at J, with 16 bases in the middle. The CDR3 is 15 amino acids. The CDR3 region is CASSHQGGGGTEAFF. The CDR3, as DNA: TGTGCCAGCAGCCATCAGGGAGGGGGAGGTACTGAAGCTTTCTTT.

The chain links TRBV4-3 to TRBJ2-2; the match to TRBD2 covers 7 bases. Germline V CDR1 and CDR2: LGHNA, YSLEER. The CDR3 runs 16 residues. V shed 3 bases and J 5 bases; nucleotides not matched to a gene: 9. CDR3 DNA: TGCGCCAGCAGCCAGGTTCTAGCGGAGAGTACCGGGGAGCTGTTTTTT. It specifies CASSQVLAESTGELFF.

The chain links TRBV28 to TRBJ2-3, with 12 bases fitting TRBD1. This CDR3 comprises 17 residues. V lost 4 bases, J lost 3 bases, and 8 bases stayed unmatched. CDR1 and CDR2 (germline): MDHEN, SYDVKM. The CDR3 region has the DNA TGTGCCAGCAGTTCCGCCGGGACAGGGGGCGGGACAGATACGCAGTATTTT. Amino acids: CASSSAGTGGGTDTQYF.

V and J are TRBV29-1 and TRBJ2-7; D may be TRBD2 (7 bases). The CDR3 is made up of 15 amino acids. The germline V gene has CDR1 SQVTM and CDR2 ANQGSEA. V lost 7 bases, J lost 5 bases, and 24 bases lay in between. The CDR3 bases are TGCAGCGAGCGCAAGGGGGGGAGGGCGTATGACGAGCAGTACTTC. This codes for CSERKGGRAYDEQYF.

The V and J genes are TRBV6-1 and TRBJ1-1; 7 bases align to TRBD1. Germline lookup yields CDR1 MNHNS and CDR2 SASEGT. The V and J ends lost 5 bases and 7 bases, in that order; junction bases with no gene match: 4. The CDR3 has 12 amino acids. The CDR3 bases are TGTGCCAGCAGTTATAGGGACAGTGAAGCTTTCTTT. Translation gives CASSYRDSEAFF.

V is TRBV5-1 and J is TRBJ2-3; TRBD1 might be the D (6 bases). CDR1 is SGHRS, CDR2 YFSETQ, per germline. V lost 3 bases and J lost 2, with 16 bases in between. The CDR3 length is 16 residues. CDR3 residues: CASSWGLVGNTDTQYF. DNA of the CDR3: TGCGCCAGCAGCTGGGGGCTCGTGGGAAACACAGATACGCAGTATTTT. The whole variable domain, remainder taken from reference TRBV5-1 and TRBJ2-3, is KAGVTQTPRYLIKTRGQQVTLSCSPISGHRSVSWYQQTPGQGLQFLFEYFSETQRNKGNFPGRFSGRQFSNSRSEMNVSTLELGDSALYLCASSWGLVGNTDTQYFGPGTRLTVL.

The J gene is TRBJ2-7, the V gene TRBV11-2; 8 bases are shared with TRBD2. The CDR3 is 16 amino acids. V gave up 3 bases and J gave up 2 bases; unmatched junction bases: 9. Germline CDR1 SGHAT, CDR2 FQNNGV. The CDR3 loop is CASSLVGSGRTYEQYF. CDR3 DNA sequence: TGTGCCAGCAGCTTGGTCGGGAGCGGGAGAACCTACGAGCAGTACTTC.

J is TRBJ1-4 and V is TRBV15; D perhaps matches TRBD1 (5 bases). Per germline, CDR1 LNHNV and CDR2 YYDKDF (reference sequence). Trimming shortened V by 6 bases and J by 6 bases, and 14 bases separated the two germline ends. The CDR3 has 14 residues. The CDR3 reads CATRAAGTDEKLFF. As DNA, the CDR3 is TGTGCCACCAGGGCTGCCGGGACGGATGAAAAACTGTTTTTT.

V and J are TRBV15 and TRBJ2-2, with D perhaps given as TRBD1 or TRBD2 (6 bases each). V was cut by 0 bases and J by 0 bases, with 14 bases left in between. The germline CDR1 and CDR2 sequences are LNHNV and YYDKDF (reference sequence). The CDR3 extends over 18 amino acids. CDR3 DNA sequence: TGTGCCACCAGCAGAGATCGGAAGGGGGGAGCGAACACCGGGGAGCTGTTTTTT. Encoded protein: CATSRDRKGGANTGELFF.

The chain recombines TRBV2 with TRBJ2-7, with a possible D match to TRBD1 (6 bases). V lost 4 bases and J 5 bases, leaving 18 bases between the germline ends. Germline assignment: CDR1 SNHLY and CDR2 FYNNEI. The CDR3 sequence is 15 residues long. CDR3 sequence: CASSGHRASRHEQYF. CDR3 DNA sequence: TGTGCCAGCAGTGGTCACAGGGCTAGTCGCCACGAGCAGTACTTC.

This chain joins TRBV19 and TRBJ2-7; TRBD2 matches at 12 bases. Germline CDR1 reads LNHDA; CDR2 reads SQIVND (reference sequence). This CDR3 is 15 amino acids long. J was trimmed by 3 bases and V by 5 bases; bases with no gene match: 5. As DNA, the CDR3 is TGTGCCAGTAGTCAAGGACTAGCGGGATTCTACGAGCAGTACTTC. This gives the protein CASSQGLAGFYEQYF.

V is TRBV15 and J is TRBJ1-1, with 11 bases lining up with TRBD1. CDR1 is LNHNV and CDR2 is YYDKDF in the germline V gene (reference sequence). Trimming at V came to 3 bases and at J to 0 bases, leaving 3 bases not matched to a gene. CDR3 size: 16 residues. CDR3 in amino acids: CATSRDRGPVNTEAFF. DNA for the CDR3: TGTGCCACCAGCAGGGACAGGGGGCCCGTGAACACTGAAGCTTTCTTT.